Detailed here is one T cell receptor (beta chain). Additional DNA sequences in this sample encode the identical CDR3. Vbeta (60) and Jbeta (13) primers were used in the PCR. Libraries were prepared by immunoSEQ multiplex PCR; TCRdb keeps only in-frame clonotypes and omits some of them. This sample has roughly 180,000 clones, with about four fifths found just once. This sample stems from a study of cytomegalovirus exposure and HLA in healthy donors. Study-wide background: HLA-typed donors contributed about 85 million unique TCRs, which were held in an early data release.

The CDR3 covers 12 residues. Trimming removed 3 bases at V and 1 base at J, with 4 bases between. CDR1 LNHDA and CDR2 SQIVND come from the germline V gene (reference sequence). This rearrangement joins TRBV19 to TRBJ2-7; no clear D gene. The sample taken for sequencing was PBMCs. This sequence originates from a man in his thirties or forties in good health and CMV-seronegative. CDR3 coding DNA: TGTGCCAGTAGTATCCCATCCTACGAGCAGTACTTC. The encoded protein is CASSIPSYEQYF.